Shown below are 30 T cell receptor beta chains from a single sample sequenced in a study of blood T cell repertoires in COVID-19. The method was immunoSEQ multiplex PCR; TCRdb's version includes in-frame clones alone and lacks a portion of them. The data hold 60,000 to 65,000 clones, with over 80% observed a single time. The source material was peripheral blood. These receptors originate from a human donor with active COVID-19. The donor label of this sample is uncertain.

This clone was seen a handful of times. This chain joins TRBV7-3 and TRBJ2-2, with 10 bases aligning to TRBD2. Germline CDR1 SGHTA, CDR2 FQGTGA. The CDR3 contains 15 residues. V lost 7 bases and J lost 7; bases outside the gene matches: 9. CDR3 loop: CASTEGAGGIGELFF. The CDR3 nucleotides are TGTGCCAGCACGGAGGGAGCGGGAGGGATCGGGGAGCTGTTTTTT.

The CDR3 DNA sequence: TGTGCCAGCAGTTGGTGGGGGGGGGCCGCCTACGAGCAGTACTTC. Translation: CASSWWGGAAYEQYF. The chain recombines TRBV7-2 with TRBJ2-7; D might be TRBD2 (7 bases). Germline V lookup: CDR1 SGHTA, CDR2 FQGNSA. The CDR3 loop spans 15 amino acids. Trimming removed 6 bases at V and 2 bases at J, with 17 bases between.

The CDR3: CASSVFLEGAEAFF. CDR3 sequence (DNA): TGTGCCAGCAGCGTATTCTTGGAGGGCGCTGAAGCTTTCTTT. V is TRBV9 and J is TRBJ1-1; D unresolved. Germline V CDR1 and CDR2: SGDLS, YYNGEE. Trimming cost V 1 base and J 6 bases, with 13 bases left between them. The CDR3 spans 14 residues. Supplemented by reference TRBV9 and TRBJ1-1, the full variable domain reads DSGVTQTPKHLITATGQRVTLRCSPRSGDLSVYWYQQSLDQGLQFLIQYYNGEERAKGNILERFSAQQFPDLHSELNLSSLELGDSALYFCASSVFLEGAEAFFGQGTRLTVV.

The chain couples TRBV28 to TRBJ1-1; TRBD1 is a possible D gene (6 bases). This CDR3 region has 15 residues. Trimming stripped 6 bases from V and 1 base from J, with 15 bases between. Germline V gene sequence: CDR1 MDHEN, CDR2 SYDVKM. For the CDR3, the DNA is TGTGCCAGCAGCCTCTCAACGACAGGGAACACTGAAGCTTTCTTT. Its translation: CASSLSTTGNTEAFF.

The chain combines TRBV6-2 or TRBV6-3 with TRBJ1-1, with D uncertain. Per germline, CDR1 MNHEY and CDR2 SVGEGT. CDR3 length: 16 amino acids. V shed 0 bases and J shed 7 bases, with 18 bases lying between them. The CDR3 nucleotides are TGTGCCAGCAGTTACTCGATTCTGACAAGGCTTTTTGAAGCTTTCTTT. Protein sequence: CASSYSILTRLFEAFF.

J is TRBJ2-6 and V is TRBV30, with 12 bases that match TRBD1. Looked up from germline, CDR1 is GTSNPN and CDR2 is SVGIG (reference sequence). The CDR3 runs to 16 residues. Germline trimming cut 7 bases from V and 3 bases from J; bases unmatched to any gene: 7. The CDR3 sequence: CASTGTGGSGANVLTF. CDR3 sequence (DNA): TGTGCCTCCACCGGGACAGGGGGCAGTGGGGCCAACGTCCTGACTTTC.

The V call is TRBV9, the J call TRBJ2-3; a possible D gene is TRBD1 (7 bases). Germline loops: CDR1 SGDLS, CDR2 YYNGEE. This CDR3 has 17 residues. V lost 0 bases and J lost 6, with 20 bases in between. The CDR3 reads CASSVEGAGGIRDTQYF. The CDR3 coding sequence is TGTGCCAGCAGCGTAGAAGGGGCAGGGGGGATTCGGGATACGCAGTATTTT.

V and J are TRBV10-2 and TRBJ2-5; D is ambiguous. Germline CDR1 and CDR2: WSHSY and SAAADI. V dropped 5 bases and J dropped 1 base, with 8 bases sitting between them. This CDR3 region has 13 residues. The CDR3 bases are TGCGCCAGCAGTTGGTCGAGCCAAGAGACCCAGTACTTC. Residues: CASSWSSQETQYF.

This clone was seen once. This sequence joins TRBV6-5 and TRBJ2-7; possibly TRBD2 for D (6 bases). This CDR3 region has 15 residues. Trimming took 6 bases from V and 2 from J, leaving 17 bases between them. Germline V lookup: CDR1 MNHEY, CDR2 SVGAGI. The CDR3 bases are TGTGCCAGCAGAGCTCGGGGAGGCCTCACCTACGAGCAGTACTTC. Translated, it gives CASRARGGLTYEQYF.

The chain has TRBV3-1 (or the pseudogene TRBV3-2) and TRBJ1-1, with 10 bases matching TRBD1. Germline V gene sequence: CDR1 LGHDT, CDR2 YNNKEL (reference sequence). This CDR3 comprises 17 residues. The J segment lost 2 bases and the V segment lost 4 bases, leaving 10 bases of the junction unmatched. DNA of the CDR3: TGTGCCAGCAGCCCGACCCGGGACAGGGGATCAAACACTGAAGCTTTCTTT. This codes for CASSPTRDRGSNTEAFF.

The rearrangement joins TRBV5-1 to TRBJ1-2; 9 bases align to TRBD1. Germline V CDR1 and CDR2: SGHRS, YFSETQ. The CDR3 contains 17 residues. V lost 4 bases, J lost 0 bases, and 10 bases stayed unmatched. This CDR3 is CASSPGTGFTPNYGYTF. In nucleotides, the CDR3 is TGCGCCAGCAGCCCCGGGACAGGGTTTACCCCTAACTATGGCTACACCTTC.

The rearrangement joins TRBV20-1 to TRBJ1-5; D remains unclear. The CDR3 is 13 residues long. V lost 3 bases and J lost 2, with 8 bases in between. Germline V gives CDR1 DFQATT, CDR2 SNEGSKA (reference sequence). CDR3 nucleotides: TGCAGTGCTAGTCACGGGGGCAATCAGCCCCAGCATTTT. This gives the protein CSASHGGNQPQHF.

The sample holds a few counts of this clone. J is TRBJ2-7 and V is TRBV9; possibly TRBD2 for D (6 bases). The CDR3 consists of 14 residues. Trimming left V 4 bases short and J 1 base short, with 12 bases between. Germline values: CDR1 SGDLS, CDR2 YYNGEE. The chain's CDR3 is CASSSGGDSYEQYF. Here the CDR3 DNA reads TGTGCCAGCAGCAGTGGCGGGGATTCCTACGAGCAGTACTTC. The complete variable domain, with remaining parts taken from reference TRBV9 and TRBJ2-7, reads DSGVTQTPKHLITATGQRVTLRCSPRSGDLSVYWYQQSLDQGLQFLIQYYNGEERAKGNILERFSAQQFPDLHSELNLSSLELGDSALYFCASSSGGDSYEQYFGPGTRLTVT.

V usage is TRBV19 and J usage is TRBJ1-2; D gene uncertain. Germline assignment: CDR1 LNHDA and CDR2 SQIVND (reference sequence). The CDR3 has 15 amino acids. The ends were cut back, 7 bases at V and 8 bases at J, with 23 bases in the middle. CDR3 protein: CASKRDDRSTEGYTF. The DNA for the CDR3 is TGTGCCAGTAAGAGGGATGACCGTAGCACTGAGGGCTACACCTTC.

This clone was seen only once. The chain carries TRBV24-1 and TRBJ2-7; TRBD1 might be the D (6 bases). The CDR3 covers 16 residues. Germline assignment: CDR1 KGHDR and CDR2 SFDVKD. Between the trimmed V and J ends, which lost 1 base and 0 bases, there was a span of 12 bases. CDR3 protein: CATSDFEGEGSYEQYF. CDR3 coding DNA: TGTGCCACCAGTGATTTCGAGGGGGAAGGCTCCTACGAGCAGTACTTC.

This clone came up a few times. The chain has TRBV3-1 (or the pseudogene TRBV3-2) and TRBJ2-7; the D gene is possibly TRBD2 (6 bases). CDR1 LGHDT and CDR2 YNNKEL come from the germline V gene (reference sequence). The CDR3 is 13 residues long. V was pared by 5 bases and J by 1 base, with 9 bases between. Here the CDR3 reads CASSRSGSYEQYF. In nucleotides, the CDR3 is TGTGCCAGCAGCAGGAGCGGGTCCTACGAGCAGTACTTC.

J is TRBJ1-2 and V is TRBV5-4; a weak D match, TRBD1 (5 bases). V lost 3 bases to trimming and J lost 4 bases, with 16 bases between them. Germline V gives CDR1 SGHNT, CDR2 YYREEE (reference sequence). The CDR3 totals 15 residues. CDR3: CASSSVGALSYGYTF. The CDR3 coding sequence is TGTGCCAGCAGCTCCGTTGGGGCCTTAAGCTATGGCTACACCTTC.

The chain uses TRBV6-2 or TRBV6-3 and TRBJ2-1; 8 nucleotides line up with TRBD1. The length of the CDR3 is 17 residues. Germline-derived CDR1 and CDR2 are MNHEY and SVGEGT. V gave up 5 bases and J gave up 9 bases; unmatched junction bases: 18. In nucleotides, the CDR3 is TGTGCCAGCAGTCCAGAAATTACCGGGACAGGTTTAATTGAGCAGTTCTTC. This translates into CASSPEITGTGLIEQFF.

This chain links TRBV5-6 with TRBJ2-5, with D maybe TRBD1 (6 bases). Per germline, CDR1 SGHDT and CDR2 YYEEEE. The CDR3 has 15 amino acids. The V end lost 0 bases, the J end lost 5 bases, and 14 bases lay between the germline ends. The CDR3 protein is CASSLARQGLETQYF. The CDR3 DNA reads as TGTGCCAGCAGCTTGGCAAGGCAGGGGCTGGAGACCCAGTACTTC.

The rearrangement links TRBV4-2 to TRBJ1-2; no reliable D call. With 1 base removed from V and 4 bases from J, the gap between germline ends came to 10 bases. This CDR3 comprises 14 residues. Germline values: CDR1 LGHNA, CDR2 YNFKEQ. The DNA for the CDR3 is TGTGCCAGCAGCCAAGTTTCAGTTCCCTATGGCTACACCTTC. This translates into CASSQVSVPYGYTF.

CDR3 bases: TGTGCCAGCAGCCAACGGGTCGAGGGAACTAATGAAAAACTGTTTTTT. This gives the protein CASSQRVEGTNEKLFF. The chain couples TRBV3-1 (or the pseudogene TRBV3-2) to TRBJ1-4; D uncertain. CDR3 length: 16 residues. Trimming left V 2 bases short and J 1 base short, with 11 bases between. Germline values: CDR1 LGHDT, CDR2 YNNKEL (reference sequence).

The chain couples TRBV6-5 to TRBJ2-7; maybe TRBD2 (5 bases). The CDR3 covers 14 residues. Trimming removed 5 bases at V and 0 bases at J, with 11 bases between. Germline lookup yields CDR1 MNHEY and CDR2 SVGAGI. CDR3 sequence (DNA): TGTGCCAGCAGTCGGACTCCGTTCTCCTACGAGCAGTACTTC. Protein sequence: CASSRTPFSYEQYF.

This sequence joins TRBV2 and TRBJ2-7; tentatively, D is TRBD1 (7 bases). The length of the CDR3 is 15 residues. Germline assignment: CDR1 SNHLY and CDR2 FYNNEI. Deletions cut 8 bases from V and 1 base from J, with 18 bases between. The CDR3 reads CASLQEGAGSYEQYF. As DNA, the CDR3 is TGTGCCAGCCTTCAGGAGGGGGCGGGTTCCTACGAGCAGTACTTC.

This chain joins TRBV18 and TRBJ2-1; 10 bases are shared with TRBD1. This CDR3 is 16 amino acids long. The germline V gene has CDR1 KGHSH and CDR2 LQKENI. V shed 0 bases and J 4 bases; nucleotides not matched to a gene: 3. The CDR3 region is CASSPPRTGGYNEQFF. The CDR3 nucleotides read TGTGCCAGCTCACCACCACGGACAGGGGGTTACAATGAGCAGTTCTTC.

The chain has TRBV19 and TRBJ1-5; D possibly corresponds to TRBD1 (5 bases). The CDR3 sequence is 16 residues long. With 1 base removed from V and 1 base from J, the gap between germline ends came to 11 bases. Germline V gene sequence: CDR1 LNHDA, CDR2 SQIVND (reference sequence). For the CDR3, the DNA is TGTGCCAGTAGTATAGCAGGAGGGGACAGCAATCAGCCCCAGCATTTT. This translates into CASSIAGGDSNQPQHF.

This chain links TRBV28 with TRBJ2-3; maybe TRBD1 (5 bases). Germline values: CDR1 MDHEN, CDR2 SYDVKM. The CDR3 loop spans 13 amino acids. V was trimmed by 2 bases and J by 4 bases, leaving 7 bases between them. The CDR3 reads CASSLGAPDTQYF. The CDR3 nucleotides read TGTGCCAGCAGTTTAGGGGCCCCAGATACGCAGTATTTT.

The table lists this clone with a count of one. This rearrangement joins TRBV4-3 to TRBJ2-2, with 7 bases matching TRBD1. CDR3 size: 16 residues. Looked up from germline, CDR1 is LGHNA and CDR2 is YSLEER. Trimming removed 4 bases from V and 6 bases from J; junction bases left unmatched: 11. The DNA for the CDR3 is TGCGCCAGCAGCCCTCGACAGGGACATGTCCCCGGGGAGCTGTTTTTT. Translated: CASSPRQGHVPGELFF.

This chain links TRBV2 with TRBJ1-6; 10 nucleotides align to TRBD1. This CDR3 is built from 16 residues. Looked up from germline, CDR1 is SNHLY and CDR2 is FYNNEI. After removal of 7 bases from V and 10 bases from J, the junction contained 13 bases not matched to a gene. The CDR3 bases are TGTGCCAGCACCAGACGGGACAGGGGCCCTCAGTCACCCCTCCACTTT. Translated, it gives CASTRRDRGPQSPLHF.

The chain carries TRBV29-1 and TRBJ1-3; the D gene is possibly TRBD1 (6 bases). The length of the CDR3 is 13 residues. V was cut by 4 bases and J by 3 bases, with 10 bases left in between. Germline V CDR1 and CDR2: SQVTM, ANQGSEA. CDR3 protein: CSVAEGVGNTIYF. Written as DNA, the CDR3 is TGCAGCGTTGCTGAGGGGGTTGGAAACACCATATATTTT. Combining the CDR3 with reference TRBV29-1 and TRBJ1-3 gives the whole variable domain SAVISQKPSRDICQRGTSLTIQCQVDSQVTMMFWYRQQPGQSLTLIATANQGSEATYESGFVIDKFPISRPNLTFSTLTVSNMSPEDSSIYLCSVAEGVGNTIYFGEGSWLTVV.

The chain joins TRBV6-5 to TRBJ1-5, with 10 nucleotides matching TRBD1. V lost 6 bases to trimming and J lost 7 bases; unmatched junction nucleotides: 9. The CDR3 loop spans 15 amino acids. The germline V gene has CDR1 MNHEY and CDR2 SVGAGI. CDR3 amino acids: CASRPETGGRQPQHF. CDR3 in DNA: TGTGCCAGCAGACCAGAGACAGGGGGCCGGCAGCCCCAGCATTTT.